The 11 T cell receptor beta chains presented below share a single source sample, sequenced in a study of shared clonotypes between healthy human individuals. This table comes from immunoSEQ multiplex PCR, and its TCRdb copy is limited to in-frame clones, with some not included. The sample contains over a million clones, 95% to 97% of which appear only once. The sequencing sample was made of naive CD4+ T cells sorted from blood. The subset denotes: CD45RA+ positively selected. All receptors come from a man aged 30 to 45 in good health.

This chain connects TRBV2 to TRBJ2-1; TRBD2 matches 10 bases. Germline values: CDR1 SNHLY, CDR2 FYNNEI. With 4 bases clipped from V and 0 bases from J, the junction kept 15 bases outside the gene matches. This CDR3 comprises 20 residues. For the CDR3, the DNA is TGTGCCAGCAGTGGGTGGTCGGGACAGGAGCGGGAGGGCTCCTACAATGAGCAGTTCTTC. Residues: CASSGWSGQEREGSYNEQFF.

This clone has just one count. The chain links TRBV5-1 to TRBJ2-1, with D possibly TRBD2 on 6 matching bases. The V and J ends lost 2 bases and 10 bases respectively, with 25 bases between them. Looked up from germline, CDR1 is SGHRS and CDR2 is YFSETQ. This CDR3 contains 17 residues. This chain's CDR3 is CASSFGGARRDSAEQFF. Written as DNA, the CDR3 is TGCGCCAGCAGCTTTGGAGGAGCGCGGCGGGACTCTGCCGAGCAGTTCTTC.

The V gene is TRBV28, the J gene TRBJ2-3, with D possibly TRBD2 on 7 matching bases. The V end lost 8 bases, the J end lost 3 bases, and 18 bases lay between the germline ends. This CDR3 spans 15 amino acids. Germline V lookup: CDR1 MDHEN, CDR2 SYDVKM. CDR3 amino acids: CASPPSGGATDTQYF. CDR3 nucleotide sequence: TGTGCCAGCCCTCCCTCGGGGGGCGCGACAGATACGCAGTATTTT.

The CDR3 is CASSKISGGAVEKLFF. CDR3 nucleotide sequence: TGTGCCAGCAGTAAAATCTCAGGGGGCGCAGTAGAAAAACTGTTTTTT. This sequence joins TRBV27 and TRBJ1-4; 8 nucleotides align to TRBD1. CDR3 length equals 16 residues. V lost 5 bases, J lost 8 bases, and 13 bases stayed unmatched. CDR1 MNHEY and CDR2 SMNVEV come from the germline V gene (reference sequence).

A word on this clone: The same CDR3 can be traced to other DNA sequences in this sample. The V gene is TRBV9, the J gene TRBJ2-1; 12 bases match TRBD2. The CDR3 is 15 residues long. From germline, CDR1 is SGDLS and CDR2 YYNGEE. Germline trimming cut 0 bases from V and 8 bases from J; bases unmatched to any gene: 3. The CDR3 region has the DNA TGTGCCAGCAGCGTAGGTCTAGCGGGAGGGCATGAGCAGTTCTTC. Residues: CASSVGLAGGHEQFF.

The chain joins TRBV7-2 to TRBJ2-2, with 10 bases that match TRBD2. Germline V gives CDR1 SGHTA, CDR2 FQGNSA. This CDR3 has 16 residues. V was pared by 2 bases and J by 7 bases, with 7 bases of the junction left unmatched. The DNA for the CDR3 is TGTGCCAGCAGCTTACTACTAGCGGGGTTCGGCGGGGAGCTGTTTTTT. Protein product: CASSLLLAGFGGELFF.

In this sample, this clone turned up once. This sequence joins TRBV5-4 and TRBJ2-5, with D uncertain. The germline gives CDR1 SGHNT, CDR2 YYREEE (reference sequence). Trimming removed 5 bases at V and 1 base at J, with 9 bases between. This CDR3 comprises 13 residues. The CDR3: CASRSRRQETQYF. The CDR3 region has the DNA TGTGCCAGCAGAAGCCGGCGCCAAGAGACCCAGTACTTC.

This chain links TRBV18 with TRBJ2-7, with 7 bases that match TRBD2. Looked up from germline, CDR1 is KGHSH and CDR2 is LQKENI. V lost 2 bases and J lost 0; bases outside the gene matches: 1. The CDR3 is 14 residues long. The CDR3 spells CASSPGGGSYEQYF. The CDR3 coding sequence is TGTGCCAGCTCACCAGGGGGGGGCTCCTACGAGCAGTACTTC.

The count of this clone is one. The chain links TRBV7-8 to TRBJ2-2, with D tentatively TRBD1 (6 bases). The CDR3 sequence is 16 residues long. From germline, CDR1 is SGHVS and CDR2 FQNEAQ. V gave up 3 bases and J gave up 3 bases, with 14 bases separating them. CDR3 nucleotide sequence: TGTGCCAGCAGCTTTACAGGGAAGAGGGACACCGGGGAGCTGTTTTTT. The encoded protein is CASSFTGKRDTGELFF.

With regard to this clone: At one end the junction does not follow the germline gene, possibly because of a read error. The V gene is TRBV5-1, the J gene TRBJ1-1; 8 positions agree with TRBD1. CDR1 is SGHRS and CDR2 is YFSETQ in the germline V gene. The CDR3 is made up of 16 amino acids. CDR3 bases: TGCGCCAGCAGCTTGGGTTCGACAGGGGTGAATACTGAAGCTTTCTTT. Translating it yields CASSLGSTGVNTEAFF.

The genes are TRBV6-6 and TRBJ2-7, with D tentatively TRBD2 (5 bases). The germline V and J ends were trimmed by 5 bases and 7 bases, with 9 bases remaining between them. CDR1 and CDR2 (germline): MNHNY, SVGAGI (reference sequence). CDR3 size: 11 residues. The CDR3 spells CASSTRGEQYF. Here the CDR3 DNA reads TGTGCCAGCAGTACCCGCGGGGAGCAGTACTTC.